The present T cell receptor (beta chain) was sequenced within a study of PD-1 blockade in mismatch repair-deficient tumors. Regarding the study as a whole: Tumor-resident clones, often absent from pretreatment blood, expanded after pembrolizumab and then contracted.

Of note for this clone: As yet, its antigen is unknown.

The germline gives CDR1 SGHNT, CDR2 YENEEA. V was clipped by 0 bases and J by 3 bases, with 8 bases between them. The CDR3 extends over 14 amino acids. Repertoires were generated with immunoSEQ multiplex PCR, while TCRdb's copy carries only in-frame clones and drops some. The repertoire holds tens of thousands of clones, with more than 75% as singletons. The gene calls are TRBV11-3 and TRBJ1-1; possibly TRBD1 for D (6 bases). The material sequenced was peripheral blood, taken 4 weeks after starting pembrolizumab. This receptor was obtained from an adult with mismatch repair-deficient cancer. CDR3 nucleotide sequence: TGTGCCAGCAGCTTAGAATCAGGGGACACTGAAGCTTTCTTT. This gives the protein CASSLESGDTEAFF.